Each of the 22 T cell receptor beta chains below was sequenced from the same sample in a study of early T cells in non-severe SARS-CoV-2 infection. TCRdb independently ran MiXCR on the 5' RACE reads; one entry per CDR3 protein. This table holds 66,000 or so distinct CDR3 sequences, 13% found once. The sample was whole blood. The receptors come from an adult who was a healthcare worker with PCR-confirmed SARS-CoV-2 infection or an uninfected control (not recorded which).

This clonotype was seen a few times. This rearrangement joins TRBV4-2 to TRBJ1-3; 9 nucleotides align to TRBD1. Germline CDR1 is LGHNA and CDR2 is YNFKEQ. This CDR3 comprises 16 residues. The J segment lost 4 bases and the V segment lost 5 bases, leaving 9 bases of the junction unmatched. CDR3 coding DNA: TGTGCCAGCAGCGTTGCGGGACAGGGAGGAGGAAACACCATATATTTT. This sequence encodes CASSVAGQGGGNTIYF.

The chain is built from TRBV12-3 or TRBV12-4 and TRBJ2-1; D remains unclear. V was pared by 4 bases and J by 2 bases, with 6 bases between. CDR3 length equals 13 residues. The CDR3 is CASSSNAYNEQFF. The DNA of the CDR3 is TGTGCCAGCAGTTCCAATGCCTACAATGAGCAGTTCTTC.

There are many counts of this clonotype. V usage is TRBV11-3 and J usage is TRBJ2-1, with TRBD2 identical over 10 bases. There are 17 residues in the CDR3. The V gene's germline CDR1 is SGHNT and CDR2 YENEEA. The J segment lost 7 bases and the V segment lost 5 bases, leaving 14 bases of the junction unmatched. The CDR3 nucleotides read TGTGCCAGCAGCCCTTATGGAGGGGCTAGCGGGAGTAATGAGCAGTTCTTC. It is translated as CASSPYGGASGSNEQFF.

This clonotype occurred many times. CDR3 DNA sequence: TGTGCCAGCAGCTTAGTTGGACGGGAGAACACTGAAGCTTTCTTT. This sequence encodes CASSLVGRENTEAFF. This sequence joins TRBV7-9 and TRBJ1-1; no clear D gene. Germline CDR1 and CDR2: SEHNR and FQNEAQ (reference sequence). The ends were cut back, 1 base at V and 1 base at J, with 10 bases in the middle. The CDR3 is made up of 15 amino acids.

As to this clonotype: The junction departs from germline at one end; a sequencing error may be responsible. The chain's CDR3 is CSVERGVRYDEQFF. For the CDR3, the DNA is TGCAGCGTTGAACGTGGGGTTCGCTACGATGAGCAGTTCTTC. The rearrangement joins TRBV29-1 to TRBJ2-1; no firm D call. Germline lookup yields CDR1 SQVTM and CDR2 ANQGSEA. The CDR3 totals 14 residues.

The chain joins TRBV3-1 to TRBJ1-1, with 7 bases matching TRBD1. With 2 bases clipped from V and 1 base from J, the junction kept 7 bases outside the gene matches. CDR1 is LGHDT and CDR2 is YNNKEL in the germline V gene (reference sequence). The CDR3 consists of 16 residues. The CDR3 nucleotides are TGTGCCAGCAGCCAACGGCAGGGGGGCTCGAACACTGAAGCTTTCTTT. Amino acids: CASSQRQGGSNTEAFF.

This clonotype was seen more than once but under ten times. The rearrangement joins TRBV10-3 to TRBJ2-3; D is possibly TRBD1 (8 bases). The CDR3 is made up of 14 amino acids. Per the germline V gene, CDR1 is ENHRY and CDR2 is SYGVKD. V shed 6 bases and J shed 1 base, with 11 bases lying between them. The CDR3 bases are TGTGCCATCAGAACAGGGGGGGGCACAGATACGCAGTATTTT. This encodes CAIRTGGGTDTQYF.

V and J are TRBV29-1 and TRBJ2-7; D gene ambiguous. The germline V gene encodes CDR1 SQVTM and CDR2 ANQGSEA. Trimming cost V 3 bases and J 5 bases, with 11 bases left between them. This CDR3 spans 12 amino acids. CDR3 nucleotide sequence: TGCAGCGTTGAGATCGCTGGGGACGAGCAGTACTTC. Translating gives CSVEIAGDEQYF.

The chain links TRBV29-1 to TRBJ1-1; maybe TRBD1 (6 bases). V dropped 8 bases and J dropped 1 base, with 11 bases sitting between them. CDR1 is SQVTM and CDR2 is ANQGSEA in the germline V gene. The CDR3 spans 12 residues. CDR3 nucleotide sequence: TGCAGCTACCGGGGGCCGAACACTGAAGCTTTCTTT. As protein: CSYRGPNTEAFF.

The chain carries TRBV5-1 and TRBJ2-7, with 9 bases lining up with TRBD1. The CDR3 totals 15 residues. The junction had 7 bases not matched to a gene; V was cut back by 0 bases and J by 6 bases. Germline CDR1 SGHRS, CDR2 YFSETQ. The CDR3 is CASSLDRQGVGEQYF. The CDR3, as DNA: TGCGCCAGCAGCTTGGACCGACAGGGGGTAGGCGAGCAGTACTTC.

The V call is TRBV7-2, the J call TRBJ1-2; 10 bases align to TRBD1. Germline assignment: CDR1 SGHTA and CDR2 FQGNSA. The V gene end was trimmed by 5 bases and the J gene end by 5 bases; junction bases not matched to a gene: 5. This CDR3 comprises 14 residues. Here the CDR3 DNA reads TGTGCCAGCAGCGTAGACAGGGGGCGATATGGCTACACCTTC. It specifies CASSVDRGRYGYTF. Complete variable domain (other parts from reference TRBV7-2 and TRBJ1-2): GAGVSQSPSNKVTEKGKDVELRCDPISGHTALYWYRQSLGQGLEFLIYFQGNSAPDKSGLPSDRFSAERTGGSVSTLTIQRTQQEDSAVYLCASSVDRGRYGYTFGSGTRLTVV.

This clonotype came up a few times. CDR3 sequence reads: CASTDLTGQGPRGYTF. The CDR3 DNA sequence: TGTGCCAGCACCGACCTAACAGGACAGGGGCCGCGAGGCTACACCTTC. The chain carries TRBV2 and TRBJ1-2; 9 bases fit TRBD1. Trimming at V came to 7 bases and at J to 8 bases, leaving 17 bases not matched to a gene. The CDR3 sequence is 16 residues long. CDR1 and CDR2 from the germline V gene are SNHLY and FYNNEI.

The sample holds many counts of this clonotype. The rearrangement joins TRBV29-1 to TRBJ2-1; D possibly corresponds to TRBD2 (6 bases). Between the trimmed V and J ends, which lost 6 bases and 4 bases, there was a span of 16 bases. Germline assignment: CDR1 SQVTM and CDR2 ANQGSEA. This CDR3 spans 14 amino acids. The CDR3 DNA follows: TGCAGCGTGTCGGTAGCGGTACTATACAATGAGCAGTTCTTC. It encodes CSVSVAVLYNEQFF.

This chain uses TRBV29-1 with TRBJ2-1; D is ambiguous. This CDR3 comprises 12 residues. The germline CDR1 and CDR2 sequences are SQVTM and ANQGSEA. V lost 6 bases and J lost 7, with 13 bases in between. Here the CDR3 reads CSVEKGWNEQFF. Written as DNA, the CDR3 is TGCAGCGTAGAGAAGGGTTGGAATGAGCAGTTCTTC.

The chain recombines TRBV6-5 with TRBJ2-5; the D gene is possibly TRBD1 (6 bases). CDR3 size: 15 residues. Germline-derived CDR1 and CDR2 are MNHEY and SVGAGI. Trimming removed 1 base from V and 1 base from J, with 10 bases in between. CDR3 nucleotides: TGTGCCAGCAGTTACTGGGGGCCAGGCCAAGAGACCCAGTACTTC. Protein: CASSYWGPGQETQYF.

The CDR3 DNA follows: TGCAGTGCTAGCGGGAGAGGTCGTTCCTACGAGCAGTACTTC. Translated: CSASGRGRSYEQYF. The gene calls are TRBV20-1 and TRBJ2-7, with D possibly being TRBD2 (6 bases). V dropped 3 bases and J dropped 1 base, with 13 bases sitting between them. CDR1 DFQATT and CDR2 SNEGSKA come from the germline V gene (reference sequence). The CDR3 has 14 residues.

The chain links TRBV28 to TRBJ2-7; no firm D call. Per the germline V gene, CDR1 is MDHEN and CDR2 is SYDVKM. The CDR3 runs to 11 residues. V lost 1 base and J lost 8, with 6 bases in between. The CDR3 DNA reads TGTGCCAGCAGTTTATTCGGGCAGCAGTACTTC. Translated, it gives CASSLFGQQYF.

In its sample, this clonotype was seen a few times. The CDR3 reads CASSLALGRVADTQYF. The CDR3 bases are TGTGCCAGCAGTTTAGCGCTAGGGAGAGTGGCAGATACGCAGTATTTT. The rearrangement joins TRBV12-3 or TRBV12-4 to TRBJ2-3; possible D gene TRBD2, 5 bases. Trimming shortened V by 0 bases and J by 4 bases, and 14 bases separated the two germline ends. The CDR3 extends over 16 amino acids.

This clonotype has more than one count but fewer than ten. The chain is built from TRBV19 and TRBJ2-7; 7 bases agree with TRBD2. The germline V gene has CDR1 LNHDA and CDR2 SQIVND (reference sequence). The CDR3 consists of 14 residues. V shed 5 bases, J shed 2 bases, and the junction held 6 bases outside the gene matches. The CDR3 DNA is TGTGCCAGTAGTCCCCGGGGGGTGACCTACGAGCAGTACTTC. This encodes CASSPRGVTYEQYF.

This clonotype was picked up many times. This chain connects TRBV12-3 or TRBV12-4 to TRBJ1-5, with a tentative D call TRBD1 (6 bases). The CDR3 is 14 residues long. The V end was cut by 4 bases, the J end by 5 bases, with 12 bases between. CDR3 bases: TGTGCCAGCAGTTCGGAGGGGGGTCATCAGCCCCAGCATTTT. Translating gives CASSSEGGHQPQHF.

This clonotype was detected many times. This chain connects TRBV19 to TRBJ2-7; perhaps D is TRBD1 or TRBD2 (6 bases each). The CDR3 consists of 15 residues. Germline CDR1 LNHDA, CDR2 SQIVND (reference sequence). The V end was cut by 6 bases, the J end by 3 bases, with 18 bases between. CDR3 amino acids: CASSRVAGHDYEQYF. In nucleotides, the CDR3 is TGTGCCAGTAGCCGGGTGGCGGGACACGACTACGAGCAGTACTTC.

This clonotype was found a few times. The genes are TRBV6-4 and TRBJ2-7, with 10 nucleotides matching TRBD2. Trimming at V came to 3 bases and at J to 0 bases, leaving 5 bases not matched to a gene. The CDR3 extends over 16 amino acids. Germline CDR1 MRHNA, CDR2 SNTAGT. Here the CDR3 DNA reads TGTGCCAGCAGTGAACAGAGCGGGAGGGCCTCCTACGAGCAGTACTTC. Protein: CASSEQSGRASYEQYF.